The TCR beta chain under discussion was sequenced for a study of cytomegalovirus exposure and HLA in healthy donors. With 60 Vbeta and 13 Jbeta primers, the PCR was carried out. Method: immunoSEQ multiplex PCR; TCRdb's copy keeps in-frame clones and lacks some. The sample has roughly 120,000 clones; under 85% are singletons. Deletions cut 0 bases from V and 8 bases from J, with 10 bases between. This CDR3 comprises 12 residues. Per germline, CDR1 GTSNPN and CDR2 SVGIG (reference sequence). The source of this sequence is a man aged 25 to 45 in good health and CMV-seropositive. The chain is built from TRBV30 and TRBJ1-2, with D possibly matching TRBD1 (5 bases). The sequenced sample was PBMCs. The CDR3 region has the DNA TGTGCCTGGAGTGTAGGGGCAGGGGGCTACACCTTC. Its translation: CAWSVGAGGYTF.